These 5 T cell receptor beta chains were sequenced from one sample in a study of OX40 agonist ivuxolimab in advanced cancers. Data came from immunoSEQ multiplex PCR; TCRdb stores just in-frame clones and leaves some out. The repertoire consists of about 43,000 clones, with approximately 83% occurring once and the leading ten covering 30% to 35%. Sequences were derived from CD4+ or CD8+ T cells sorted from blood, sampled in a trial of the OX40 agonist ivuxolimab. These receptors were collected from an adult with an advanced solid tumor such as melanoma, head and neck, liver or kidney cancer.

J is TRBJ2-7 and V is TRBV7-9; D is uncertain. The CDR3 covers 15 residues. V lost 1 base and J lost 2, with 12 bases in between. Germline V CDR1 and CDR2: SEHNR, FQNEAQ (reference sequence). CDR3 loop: CASSLGRSTTYEQYF. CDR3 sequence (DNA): TGTGCCAGCAGCTTAGGGCGCAGCACCACCTACGAGCAGTACTTC.

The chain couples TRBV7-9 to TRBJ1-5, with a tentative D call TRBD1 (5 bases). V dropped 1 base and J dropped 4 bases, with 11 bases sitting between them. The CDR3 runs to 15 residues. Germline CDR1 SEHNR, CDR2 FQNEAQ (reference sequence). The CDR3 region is CASSLGAGNNQPQHF. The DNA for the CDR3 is TGTGCCAGCAGCTTAGGGGCAGGGAATAATCAGCCCCAGCATTTT.

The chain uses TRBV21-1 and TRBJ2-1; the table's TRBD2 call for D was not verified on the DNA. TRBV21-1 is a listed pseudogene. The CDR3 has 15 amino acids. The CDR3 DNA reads TGTGCCAGCGACTTAAGGATGCCCCGATACAATGAGCAGTTCTTC. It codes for CASDLRMPRYNEQFF.

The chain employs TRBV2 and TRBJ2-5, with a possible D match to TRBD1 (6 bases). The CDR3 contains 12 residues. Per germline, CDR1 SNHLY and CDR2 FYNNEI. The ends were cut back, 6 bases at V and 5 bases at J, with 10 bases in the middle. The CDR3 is CASSGTTETQYF. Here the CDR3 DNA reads TGTGCCAGCAGCGGGACAACTGAGACCCAGTACTTC.

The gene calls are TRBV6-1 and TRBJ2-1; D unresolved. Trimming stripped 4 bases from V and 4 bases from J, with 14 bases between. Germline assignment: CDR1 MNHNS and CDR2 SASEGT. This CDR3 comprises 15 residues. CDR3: CASSVDKGSYNEQFF. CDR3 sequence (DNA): TGTGCCAGCAGTGTAGATAAAGGTTCTTACAATGAGCAGTTCTTC.